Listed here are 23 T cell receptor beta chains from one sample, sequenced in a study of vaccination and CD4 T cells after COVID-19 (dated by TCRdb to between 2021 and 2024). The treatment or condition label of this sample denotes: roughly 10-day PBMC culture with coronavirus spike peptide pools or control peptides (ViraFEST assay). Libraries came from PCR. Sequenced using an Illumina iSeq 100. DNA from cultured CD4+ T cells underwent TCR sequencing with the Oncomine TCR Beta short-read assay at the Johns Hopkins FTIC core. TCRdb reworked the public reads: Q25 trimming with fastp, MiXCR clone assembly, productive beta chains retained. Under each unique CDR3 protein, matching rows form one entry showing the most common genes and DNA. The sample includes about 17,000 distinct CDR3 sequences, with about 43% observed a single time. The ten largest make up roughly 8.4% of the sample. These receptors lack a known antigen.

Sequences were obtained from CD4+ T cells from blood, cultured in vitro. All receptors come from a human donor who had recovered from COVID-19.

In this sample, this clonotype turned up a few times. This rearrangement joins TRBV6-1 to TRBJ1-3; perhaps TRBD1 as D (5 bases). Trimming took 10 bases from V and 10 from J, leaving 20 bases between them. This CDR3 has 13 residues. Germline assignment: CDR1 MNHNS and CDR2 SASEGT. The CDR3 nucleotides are TGTGCCATCTCCGGGACCGCGTTAAGGACCATATATTTT. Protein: CAISGTALRTIYF.

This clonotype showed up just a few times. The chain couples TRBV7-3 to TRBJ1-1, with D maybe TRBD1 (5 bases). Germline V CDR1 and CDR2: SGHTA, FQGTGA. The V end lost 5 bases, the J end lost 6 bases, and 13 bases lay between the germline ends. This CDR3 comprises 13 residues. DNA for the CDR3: TGTGCCAGCAGCAGTTACACAGGAGCTGAAGCTTTCTTT. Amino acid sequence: CASSSYTGAEAFF.

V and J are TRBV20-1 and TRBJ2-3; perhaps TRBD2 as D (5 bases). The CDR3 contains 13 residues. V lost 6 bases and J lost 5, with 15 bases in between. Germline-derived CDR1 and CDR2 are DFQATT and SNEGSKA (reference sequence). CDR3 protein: CSARLLVGDTQYF. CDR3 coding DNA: TGCAGTGCCAGACTACTAGTGGGAGATACGCAGTATTTT.

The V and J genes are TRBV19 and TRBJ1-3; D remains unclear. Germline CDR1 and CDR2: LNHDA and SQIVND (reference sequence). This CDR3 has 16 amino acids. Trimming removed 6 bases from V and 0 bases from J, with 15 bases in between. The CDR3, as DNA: TGTGCCAGTAGCAGAAGAGCATACACCTCTGGAAACACCATATATTTT. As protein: CASSRRAYTSGNTIYF.

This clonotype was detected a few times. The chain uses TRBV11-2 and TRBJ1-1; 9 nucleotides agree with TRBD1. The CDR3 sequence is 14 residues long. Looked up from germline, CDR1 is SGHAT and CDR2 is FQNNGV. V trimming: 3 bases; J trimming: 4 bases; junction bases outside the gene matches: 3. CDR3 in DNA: TGTGCCAGCAGCTTCGGACAGGGGATCACTGAAGCTTTCTTT. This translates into CASSFGQGITEAFF.

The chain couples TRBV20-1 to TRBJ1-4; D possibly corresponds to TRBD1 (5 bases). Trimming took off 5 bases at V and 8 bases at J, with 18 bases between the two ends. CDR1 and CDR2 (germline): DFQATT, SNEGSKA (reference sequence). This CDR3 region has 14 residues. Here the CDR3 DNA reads TGCAGTGCTTGGTCAGGGCAAGTAAGGGAAAAACTGTTTTTT. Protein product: CSAWSGQVREKLFF.

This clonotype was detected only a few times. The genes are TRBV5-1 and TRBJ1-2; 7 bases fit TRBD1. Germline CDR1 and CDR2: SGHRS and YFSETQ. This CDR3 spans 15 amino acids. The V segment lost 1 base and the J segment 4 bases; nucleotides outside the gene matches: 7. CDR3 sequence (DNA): TGCGCCAGCAGCTTGACGGCAGGGGGAAGCTATGGCTACACCTTC. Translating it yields CASSLTAGGSYGYTF.

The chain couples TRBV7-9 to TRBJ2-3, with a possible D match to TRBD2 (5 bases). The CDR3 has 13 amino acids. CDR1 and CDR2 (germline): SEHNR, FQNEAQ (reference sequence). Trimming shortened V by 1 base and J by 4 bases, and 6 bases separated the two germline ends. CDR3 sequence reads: CASSLVGADTQYF. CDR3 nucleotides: TGTGCCAGCAGCTTAGTCGGGGCAGATACGCAGTATTTT. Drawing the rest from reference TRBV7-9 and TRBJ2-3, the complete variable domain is DTGVSQNPRHKITKRGQNVTFRCDPISEHNRLYWYRQTLGQGPEFLTYFQNEAQLEKSRLLSDRFSAERPKGSFSTLEIQRTEQGDSAMYLCASSLVGADTQYFGPGTRLTVL.

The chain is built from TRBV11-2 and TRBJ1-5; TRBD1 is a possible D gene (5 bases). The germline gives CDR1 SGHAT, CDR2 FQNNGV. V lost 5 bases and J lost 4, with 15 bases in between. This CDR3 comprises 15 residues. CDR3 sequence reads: CASSPTGTGNQPQHF. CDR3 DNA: TGTGCCAGCAGCCCTACCGGGACGGGAAATCAGCCCCAGCATTTT. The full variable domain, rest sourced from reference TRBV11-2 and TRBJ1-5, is EAGVAQSPRYKIIEKRQSVAFWCNPISGHATLYWYQQILGQGPKLLIQFQNNGVVDDSQLPKDRFSAERLKGVDSTLKIQPAKLEDSAVYLCASSPTGTGNQPQHFGDGTRLSIL.

CDR3: CSVAIPTRPSYEQYF. The CDR3 DNA reads TGCAGCGTTGCGATACCAACTCGCCCCTCCTACGAGCAGTACTTC. This rearrangement joins TRBV29-1 to TRBJ2-7; D not certain. The germline CDR1 and CDR2 sequences are SQVTM and ANQGSEA. Trimming shortened V by 4 bases and J by 0 bases, and 16 bases separated the two germline ends. This CDR3 spans 15 amino acids.

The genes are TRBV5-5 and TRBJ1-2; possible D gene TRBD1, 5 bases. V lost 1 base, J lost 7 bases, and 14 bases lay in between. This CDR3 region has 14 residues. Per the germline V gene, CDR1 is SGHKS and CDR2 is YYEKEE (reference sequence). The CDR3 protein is CASSLLVTGGGYTF. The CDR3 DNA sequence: TGTGCCAGCAGCTTGTTAGTGACGGGGGGTGGCTACACCTTC.

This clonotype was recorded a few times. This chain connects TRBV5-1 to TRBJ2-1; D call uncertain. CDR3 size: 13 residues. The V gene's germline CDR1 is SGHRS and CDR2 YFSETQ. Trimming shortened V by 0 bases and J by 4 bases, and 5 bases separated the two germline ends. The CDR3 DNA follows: TGCGCCAGCAGCTTGGTGGGTTACAATGAGCAGTTCTTC. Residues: CASSLVGYNEQFF.

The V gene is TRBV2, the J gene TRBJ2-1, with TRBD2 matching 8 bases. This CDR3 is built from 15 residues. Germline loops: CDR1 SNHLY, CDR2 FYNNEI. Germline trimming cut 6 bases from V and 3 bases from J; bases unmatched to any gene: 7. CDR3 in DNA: TGTGCCAGCAGCCCCAGGGCGGGAGGCTACAATGAGCAGTTCTTC. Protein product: CASSPRAGGYNEQFF. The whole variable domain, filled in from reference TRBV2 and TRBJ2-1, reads EPEVTQTPSHQVTQMGQEVILRCVPISNHLYFYWYRQILGQKVEFLVSFYNNEISEKSEIFDDQFSVERPDGSNFTLKIRSTKLEDSAMYFCASSPRAGGYNEQFFGPGTRLTVL.

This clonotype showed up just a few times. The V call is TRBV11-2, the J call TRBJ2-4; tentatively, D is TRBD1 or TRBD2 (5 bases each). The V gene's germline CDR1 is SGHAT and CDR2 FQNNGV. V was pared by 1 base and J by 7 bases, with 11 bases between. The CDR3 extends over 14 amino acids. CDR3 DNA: TGTGCCAGCAGCTTAGGAGGGGTTAGGAACATTCAGTACTTC. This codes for CASSLGGVRNIQYF.

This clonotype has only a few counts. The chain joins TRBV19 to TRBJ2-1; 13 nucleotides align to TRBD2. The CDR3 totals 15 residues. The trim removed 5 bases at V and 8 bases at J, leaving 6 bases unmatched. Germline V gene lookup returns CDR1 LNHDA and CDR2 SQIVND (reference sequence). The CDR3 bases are TGTGCCAGTAGTCCAGGGACTAGCGGGACGGATGAGCAGTTCTTC. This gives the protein CASSPGTSGTDEQFF.

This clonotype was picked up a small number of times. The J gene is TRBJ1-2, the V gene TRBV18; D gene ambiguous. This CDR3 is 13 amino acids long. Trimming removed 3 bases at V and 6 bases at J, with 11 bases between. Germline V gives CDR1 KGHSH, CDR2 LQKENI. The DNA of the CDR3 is TGTGCCAGCTCACCTAGGGCGACGGATGGCTACACCTTC. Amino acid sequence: CASSPRATDGYTF.

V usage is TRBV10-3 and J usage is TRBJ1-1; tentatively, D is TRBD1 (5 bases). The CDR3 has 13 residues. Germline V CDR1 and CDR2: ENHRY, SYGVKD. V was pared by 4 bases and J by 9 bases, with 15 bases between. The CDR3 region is CAISVKQDAKAFF. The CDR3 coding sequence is TGTGCCATCAGTGTAAAACAGGACGCGAAAGCTTTCTTT.

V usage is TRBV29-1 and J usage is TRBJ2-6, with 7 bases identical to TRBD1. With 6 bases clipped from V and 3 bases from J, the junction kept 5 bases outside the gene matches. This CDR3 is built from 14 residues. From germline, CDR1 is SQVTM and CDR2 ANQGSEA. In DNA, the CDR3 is TGCAGCGTAGAAACAGGGGTTGGGGCCAACGTCCTGACTTTC. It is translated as CSVETGVGANVLTF.

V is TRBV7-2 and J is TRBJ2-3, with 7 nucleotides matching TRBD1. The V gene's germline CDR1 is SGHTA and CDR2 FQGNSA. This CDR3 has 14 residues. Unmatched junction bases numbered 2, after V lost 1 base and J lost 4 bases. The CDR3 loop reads CASSLGQGADTQYF. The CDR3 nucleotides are TGTGCCAGCAGCTTAGGTCAGGGGGCAGATACGCAGTATTTT.

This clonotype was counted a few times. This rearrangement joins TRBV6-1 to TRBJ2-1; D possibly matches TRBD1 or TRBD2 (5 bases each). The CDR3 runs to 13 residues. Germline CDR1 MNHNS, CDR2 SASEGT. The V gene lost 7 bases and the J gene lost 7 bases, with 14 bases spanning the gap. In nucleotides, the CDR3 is TGTGCCAGCAAGGGGAGTGCTCGAAATGAGCAGTTCTTC. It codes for CASKGSARNEQFF.

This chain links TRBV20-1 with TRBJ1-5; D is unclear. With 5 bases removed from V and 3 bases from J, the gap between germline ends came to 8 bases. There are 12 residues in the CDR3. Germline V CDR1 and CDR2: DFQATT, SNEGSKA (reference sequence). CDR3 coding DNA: TGCAGTGCTCGGACCCTCAATCAGCCCCAGCATTTT. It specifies CSARTLNQPQHF.

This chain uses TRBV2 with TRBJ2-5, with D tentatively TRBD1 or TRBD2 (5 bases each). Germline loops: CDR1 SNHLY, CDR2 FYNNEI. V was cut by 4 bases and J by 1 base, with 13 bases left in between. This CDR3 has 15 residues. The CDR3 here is CASSGSSGLQETQYF. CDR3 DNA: TGTGCCAGCAGTGGGTCGTCGGGGCTCCAAGAGACCCAGTACTTC.

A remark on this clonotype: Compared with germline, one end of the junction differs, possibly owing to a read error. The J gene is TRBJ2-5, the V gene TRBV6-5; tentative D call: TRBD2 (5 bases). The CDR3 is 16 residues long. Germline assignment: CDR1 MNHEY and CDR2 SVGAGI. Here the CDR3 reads CASSYPELTNKEIQYF. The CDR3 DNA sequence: TGTGCCAGCAGTTACCCCGAATTGACTAACAAAGAGATCCAGTACTTC.